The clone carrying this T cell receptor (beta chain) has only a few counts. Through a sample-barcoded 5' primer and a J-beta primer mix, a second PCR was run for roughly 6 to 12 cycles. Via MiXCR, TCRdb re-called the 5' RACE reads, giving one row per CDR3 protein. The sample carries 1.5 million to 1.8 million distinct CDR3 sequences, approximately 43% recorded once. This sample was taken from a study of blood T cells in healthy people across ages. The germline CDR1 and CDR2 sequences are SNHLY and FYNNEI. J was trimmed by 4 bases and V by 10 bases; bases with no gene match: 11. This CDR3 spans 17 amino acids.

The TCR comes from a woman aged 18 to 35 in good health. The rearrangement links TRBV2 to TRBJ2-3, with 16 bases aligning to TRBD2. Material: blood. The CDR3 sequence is CATPIRGLAGGSDTQYF. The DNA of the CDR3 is TGTGCCACACCCATCCGGGGACTAGCGGGAGGGTCAGATACGCAGTATTTT.